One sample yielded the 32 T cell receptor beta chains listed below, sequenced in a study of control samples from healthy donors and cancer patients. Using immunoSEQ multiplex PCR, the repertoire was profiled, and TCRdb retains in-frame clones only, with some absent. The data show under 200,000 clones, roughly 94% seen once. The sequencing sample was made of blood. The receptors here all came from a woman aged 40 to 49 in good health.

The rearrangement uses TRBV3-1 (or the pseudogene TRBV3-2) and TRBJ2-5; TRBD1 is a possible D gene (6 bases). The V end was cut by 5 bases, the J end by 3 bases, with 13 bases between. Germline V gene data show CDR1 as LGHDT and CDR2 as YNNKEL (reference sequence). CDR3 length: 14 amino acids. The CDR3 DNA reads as TGTGCCAGCAGCTCGACAGGACTTGAAGAGACCCAGTACTTC. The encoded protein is CASSSTGLEETQYF.

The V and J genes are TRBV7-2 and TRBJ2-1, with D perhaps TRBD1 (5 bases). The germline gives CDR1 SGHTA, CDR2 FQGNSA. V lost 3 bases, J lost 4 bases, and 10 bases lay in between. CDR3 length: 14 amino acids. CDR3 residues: CASSFSRAYNEQFF. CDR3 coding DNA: TGTGCCAGCAGCTTTTCCAGGGCTTACAATGAGCAGTTCTTC.

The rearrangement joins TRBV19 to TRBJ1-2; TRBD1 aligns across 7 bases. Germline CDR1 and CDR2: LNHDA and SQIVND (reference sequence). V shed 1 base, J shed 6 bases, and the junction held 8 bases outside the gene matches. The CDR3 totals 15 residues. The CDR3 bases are TGTGCCAGTAGTATAGCGGGGGACAGAATGAATGGCTACACCTTC. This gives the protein CASSIAGDRMNGYTF.

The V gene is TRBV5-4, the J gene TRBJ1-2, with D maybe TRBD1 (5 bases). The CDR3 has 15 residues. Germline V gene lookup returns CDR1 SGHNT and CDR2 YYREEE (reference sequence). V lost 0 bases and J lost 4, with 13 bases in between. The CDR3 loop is CASSLADRETYGYTF. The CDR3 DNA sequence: TGTGCCAGCAGCTTGGCCGACAGAGAAACCTATGGCTACACCTTC. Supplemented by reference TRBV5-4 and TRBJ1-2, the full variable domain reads ETGVTQSPTHLIKTRGQQVTLRCSSQSGHNTVSWYQQALGQGPQFIFQYYREEENGRGNFPPRFSGLQFPNYSSELNVNALELDDSALYLCASSLADRETYGYTFGSGTRLTVV.

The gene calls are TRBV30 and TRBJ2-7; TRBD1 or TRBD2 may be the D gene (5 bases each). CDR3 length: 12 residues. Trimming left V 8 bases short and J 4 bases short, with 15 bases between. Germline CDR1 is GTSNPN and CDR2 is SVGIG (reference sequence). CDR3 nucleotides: TGTGCCGGGTCCATCGGGGCGTACGAGCAGTACTTC. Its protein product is CAGSIGAYEQYF.

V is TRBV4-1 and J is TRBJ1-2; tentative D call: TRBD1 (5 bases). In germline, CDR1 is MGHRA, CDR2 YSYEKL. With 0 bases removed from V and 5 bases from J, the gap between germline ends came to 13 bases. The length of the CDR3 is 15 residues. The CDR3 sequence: CASSQERGIRYGYTF. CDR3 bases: TGCGCCAGCAGCCAAGAAAGGGGAATCCGGTATGGCTACACCTTC.

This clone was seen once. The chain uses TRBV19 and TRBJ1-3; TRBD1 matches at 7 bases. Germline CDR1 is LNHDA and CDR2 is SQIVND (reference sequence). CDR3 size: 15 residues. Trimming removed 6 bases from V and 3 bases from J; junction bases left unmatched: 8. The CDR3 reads CASRETTGNGNTIYF. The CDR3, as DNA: TGTGCCAGTAGGGAGACGACAGGGAATGGAAACACCATATATTTT.

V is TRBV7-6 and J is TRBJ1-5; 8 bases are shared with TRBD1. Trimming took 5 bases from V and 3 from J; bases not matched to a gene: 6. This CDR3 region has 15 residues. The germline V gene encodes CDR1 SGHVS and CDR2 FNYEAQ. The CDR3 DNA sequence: TGTGCCAGCAGCGCCAGGACAGGGAACAATCAGCCCCAGCATTTT. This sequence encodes CASSARTGNNQPQHF. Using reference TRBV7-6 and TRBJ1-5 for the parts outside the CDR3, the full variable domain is GAGVSQSPRYKVTKRGQDVALRCDPISGHVSLYWYRQALGQGPEFLTYFNYEAQQDKSGLPNDRFSAERPEGSISTLTIQRTEQRDSAMYRCASSARTGNNQPQHFGDGTRLSIL.

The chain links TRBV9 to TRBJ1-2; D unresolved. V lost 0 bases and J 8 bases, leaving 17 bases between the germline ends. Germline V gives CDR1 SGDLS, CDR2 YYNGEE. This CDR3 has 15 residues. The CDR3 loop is CASSVESWGLRGYTF. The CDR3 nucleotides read TGTGCCAGCAGCGTAGAGTCGTGGGGTTTGAGGGGCTACACCTTC.

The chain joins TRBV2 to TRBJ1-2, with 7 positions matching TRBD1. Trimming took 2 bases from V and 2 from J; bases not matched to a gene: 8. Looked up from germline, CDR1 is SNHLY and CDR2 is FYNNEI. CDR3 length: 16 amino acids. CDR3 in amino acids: CASSEHLRDRNYGYTF. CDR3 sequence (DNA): TGTGCCAGCAGTGAACACCTCCGGGACAGAAACTATGGCTACACCTTC.

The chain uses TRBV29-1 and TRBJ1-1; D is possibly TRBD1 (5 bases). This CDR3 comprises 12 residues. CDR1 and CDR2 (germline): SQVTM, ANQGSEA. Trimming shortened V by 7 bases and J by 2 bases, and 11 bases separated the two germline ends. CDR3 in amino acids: CSAGRPNTEAFF. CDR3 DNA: TGCAGCGCGGGACGGCCTAACACTGAAGCTTTCTTT.

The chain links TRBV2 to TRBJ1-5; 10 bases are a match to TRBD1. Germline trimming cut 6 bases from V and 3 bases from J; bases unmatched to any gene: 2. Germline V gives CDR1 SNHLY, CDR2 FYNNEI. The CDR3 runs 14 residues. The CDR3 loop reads CASRGQGNNQPQHF. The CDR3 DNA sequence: TGTGCCAGCAGGGGACAGGGGAACAATCAGCCCCAGCATTTT. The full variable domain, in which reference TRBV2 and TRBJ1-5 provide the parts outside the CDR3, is EPEVTQTPSHQVTQMGQEVILRCVPISNHLYFYWYRQILGQKVEFLVSFYNNEISEKSEIFDDQFSVERPDGSNFTLKIRSTKLEDSAMYFCASRGQGNNQPQHFGDGTRLSIL.

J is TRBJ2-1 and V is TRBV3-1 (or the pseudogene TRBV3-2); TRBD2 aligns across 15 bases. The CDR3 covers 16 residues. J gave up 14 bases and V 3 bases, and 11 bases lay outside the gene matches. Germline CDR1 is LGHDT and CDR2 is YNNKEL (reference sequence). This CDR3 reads CASSQAAGTSGRRKFF. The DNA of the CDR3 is TGTGCCAGCAGCCAGGCTGCCGGGACTAGCGGGAGGAGGAAGTTCTTC.

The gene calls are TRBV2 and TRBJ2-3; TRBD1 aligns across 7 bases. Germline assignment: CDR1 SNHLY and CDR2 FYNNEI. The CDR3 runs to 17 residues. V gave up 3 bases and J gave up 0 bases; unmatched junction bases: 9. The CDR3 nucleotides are TGTGCCAGCAGTGAGACCCCGGGACAGACTAGCACAGATACGCAGTATTTT. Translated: CASSETPGQTSTDTQYF.

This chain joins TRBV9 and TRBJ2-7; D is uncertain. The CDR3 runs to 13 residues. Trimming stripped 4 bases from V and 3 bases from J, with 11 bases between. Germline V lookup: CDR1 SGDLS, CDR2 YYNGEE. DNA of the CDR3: TGTGCCAGCAGCTCCGGTGCAGGCTACGAGCAGTACTTC. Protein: CASSSGAGYEQYF.

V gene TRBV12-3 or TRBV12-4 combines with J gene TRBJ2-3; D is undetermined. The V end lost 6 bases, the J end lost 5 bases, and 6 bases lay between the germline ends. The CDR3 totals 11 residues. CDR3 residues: CASSILDTQYF. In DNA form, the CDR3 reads TGTGCCAGCAGCATCCTAGATACGCAGTATTTT.

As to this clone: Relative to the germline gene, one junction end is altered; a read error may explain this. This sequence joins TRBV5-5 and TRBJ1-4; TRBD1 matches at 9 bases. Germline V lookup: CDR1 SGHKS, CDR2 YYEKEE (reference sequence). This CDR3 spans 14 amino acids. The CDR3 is CAGSLQGAHEKLFF. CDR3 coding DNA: TGTGCCGGCAGCTTACAGGGGGCCCATGAAAAACTGTTTTTT.

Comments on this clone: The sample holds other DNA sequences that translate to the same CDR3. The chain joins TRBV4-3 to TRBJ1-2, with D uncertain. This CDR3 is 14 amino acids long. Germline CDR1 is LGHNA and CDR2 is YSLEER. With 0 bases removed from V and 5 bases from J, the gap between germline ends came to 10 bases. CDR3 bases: TGCGCCAGCAGCCAAGATCGGACGCGTTATGGCTACACCTTC. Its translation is CASSQDRTRYGYTF.

Here the CDR3 reads CASSLQGFNGYTF. DNA of the CDR3: TGTGCCAGTAGTTTACAGGGTTTCAATGGCTACACCTTC. The gene calls are TRBV19 and TRBJ1-2, with a tentative D call TRBD1 (6 bases). Trimming took off 5 bases at V and 6 bases at J, with 13 bases between the two ends. The CDR3 is 13 amino acids. The germline V gene encodes CDR1 LNHDA and CDR2 SQIVND (reference sequence). The whole variable domain, filled in from reference TRBV19 and TRBJ1-2, reads DGGITQSPKYLFRKEGQNVTLSCEQNLNHDAMYWYRQDPGQGLRLIYYSQIVNDFQKGDIAEGYSVSREKKESFPLTVTSAQKNPTAFYLCASSLQGFNGYTFGSGTRLTVV.

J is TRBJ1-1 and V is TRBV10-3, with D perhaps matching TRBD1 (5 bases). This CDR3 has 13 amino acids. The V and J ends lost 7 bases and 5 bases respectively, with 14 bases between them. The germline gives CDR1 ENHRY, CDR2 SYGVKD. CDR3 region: CAIKRDLGTEAFF. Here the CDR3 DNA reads TGTGCCATCAAGAGGGACCTCGGGACTGAAGCTTTCTTT.

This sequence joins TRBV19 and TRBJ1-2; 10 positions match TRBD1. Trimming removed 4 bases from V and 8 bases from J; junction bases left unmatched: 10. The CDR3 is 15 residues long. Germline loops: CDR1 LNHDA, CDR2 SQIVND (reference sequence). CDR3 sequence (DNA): TGTGCCAGTAGTACCCCAAGACAGGGGGCGCGGGGCTACACCTTC. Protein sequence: CASSTPRQGARGYTF.

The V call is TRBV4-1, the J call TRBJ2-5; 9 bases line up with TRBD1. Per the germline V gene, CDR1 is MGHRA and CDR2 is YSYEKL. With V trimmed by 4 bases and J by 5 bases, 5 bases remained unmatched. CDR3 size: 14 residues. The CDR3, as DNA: TGCGCCAGCAGCCTACAGGGGGCCGGTGAGACCCAGTACTTC. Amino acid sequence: CASSLQGAGETQYF.

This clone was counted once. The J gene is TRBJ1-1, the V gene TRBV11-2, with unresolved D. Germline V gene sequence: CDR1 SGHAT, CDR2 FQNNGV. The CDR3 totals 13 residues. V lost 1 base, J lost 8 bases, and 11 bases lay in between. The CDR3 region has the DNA TGTGCCAGCAGCTTAGGAGGGAGACAAGAAGCTTTCTTT. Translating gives CASSLGGRQEAFF.

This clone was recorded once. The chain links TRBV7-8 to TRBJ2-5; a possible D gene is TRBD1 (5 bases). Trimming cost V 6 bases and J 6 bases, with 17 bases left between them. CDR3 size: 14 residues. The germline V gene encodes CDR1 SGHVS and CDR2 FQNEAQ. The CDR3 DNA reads TGTGCCAGCAGGGCCAGGGAAGGTGAGAAGACCCAGTACTTC. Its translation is CASRAREGEKTQYF.

CDR3 sequence (DNA): TGTGCCTGGAGGGACCCCGGACAGGTTTTCGCAGATACGCAGTATTTT. Translation gives CAWRDPGQVFADTQYF. J is TRBJ2-3 and V is TRBV30; 7 bases line up with TRBD1. The length of the CDR3 is 16 residues. CDR1 and CDR2 (germline): GTSNPN, SVGIG (reference sequence). The V gene end was trimmed by 3 bases and the J gene end by 4 bases; junction bases not matched to a gene: 13. Full variable domain (rest looked up from reference TRBV30 and TRBJ2-3): SQTIHQWPATLVQPVGSPLSLECTVEGTSNPNLYWYRQAAGRGLQLLFYSVGIGQISSEVPQNLSASRPQDRQFILSSKKLLLSDSGFYLCAWRDPGQVFADTQYFGPGTRLTVL.

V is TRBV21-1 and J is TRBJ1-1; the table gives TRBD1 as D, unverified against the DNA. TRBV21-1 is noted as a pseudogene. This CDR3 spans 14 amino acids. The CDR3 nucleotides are TGTGCCAGCAATAAACAGGAAAGGGACACTGAAGCTTTCTTT. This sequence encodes CASNKQERDTEAFF.

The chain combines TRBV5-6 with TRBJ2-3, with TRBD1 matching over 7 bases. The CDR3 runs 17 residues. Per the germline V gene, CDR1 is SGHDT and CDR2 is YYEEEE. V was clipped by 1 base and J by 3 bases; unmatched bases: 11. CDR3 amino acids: CASSLFVRGSATDTQYF. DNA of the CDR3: TGTGCCAGCAGCTTGTTCGTCAGGGGGTCGGCGACAGATACGCAGTATTTT.

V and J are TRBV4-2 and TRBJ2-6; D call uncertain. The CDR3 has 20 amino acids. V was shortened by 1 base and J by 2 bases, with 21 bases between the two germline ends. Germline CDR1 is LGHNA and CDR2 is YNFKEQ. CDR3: CASSQGHMGLPTPGANVLTF. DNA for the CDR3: TGTGCCAGCAGCCAAGGCCATATGGGGTTGCCCACACCTGGGGCCAACGTCCTGACTTTC.

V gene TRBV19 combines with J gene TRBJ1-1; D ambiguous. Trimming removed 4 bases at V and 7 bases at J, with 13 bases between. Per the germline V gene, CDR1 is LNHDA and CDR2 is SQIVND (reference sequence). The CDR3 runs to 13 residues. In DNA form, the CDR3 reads TGTGCCAGTAGTAAGGGCGCCACTCATGAAGCTTTCTTT. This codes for CASSKGATHEAFF.

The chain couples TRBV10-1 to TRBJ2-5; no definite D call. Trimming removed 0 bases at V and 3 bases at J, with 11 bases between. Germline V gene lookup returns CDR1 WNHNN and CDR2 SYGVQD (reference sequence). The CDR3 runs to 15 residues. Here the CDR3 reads CASSESRRPKETQYF. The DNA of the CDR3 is TGCGCCAGCAGTGAGTCGAGACGGCCTAAAGAGACCCAGTACTTC.

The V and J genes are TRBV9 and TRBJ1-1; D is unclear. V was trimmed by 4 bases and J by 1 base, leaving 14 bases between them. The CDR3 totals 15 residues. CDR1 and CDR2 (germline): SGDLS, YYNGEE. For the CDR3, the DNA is TGTGCCAGCAGCCCTGTGTTAAGTGCGAACACTGAAGCTTTCTTT. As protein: CASSPVLSANTEAFF.

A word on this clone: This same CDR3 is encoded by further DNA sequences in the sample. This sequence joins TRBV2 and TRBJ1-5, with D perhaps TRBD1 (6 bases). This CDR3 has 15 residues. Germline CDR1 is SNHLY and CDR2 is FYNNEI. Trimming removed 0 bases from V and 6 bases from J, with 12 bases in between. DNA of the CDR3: TGTGCCAGCAGTGAAGCGCGGGGGGCAGGTCAGCCCCAGCATTTT. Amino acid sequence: CASSEARGAGQPQHF.